This entry lists 10 T cell receptor beta chains sequenced from one sample in a study of T cells in Graves' hyperthyroidism and ophthalmopathy. TCR beta CDR3 regions were amplified from RNA. The HTBI primer set served for first-round RT-PCR of the TCR CDR3. MiXCR, run by TCRdb on the multiplex PCR reads, gives a single entry per CDR3 protein. The sample consists of 360,000 or so distinct CDR3 sequences, about 19% of them appearing once. Sequences were obtained from blood. All receptors derive from a woman younger than 35 with Graves' hyperthyroidism.

The chain uses TRBV7-2 and TRBJ1-1; the D is unclear. V lost 6 bases and J 4 bases, leaving 15 bases between the germline ends. Germline V gene sequence: CDR1 SGHTA, CDR2 FQGNSA. The CDR3 length is 14 residues. CDR3 loop: CASRLRLAGTEAFF. In DNA, the CDR3 is TGTGCCAGCAGGCTTAGACTTGCGGGCACTGAAGCTTTCTTT.

This clonotype was observed many times. The genes are TRBV4-1 and TRBJ2-7; 8 bases line up with TRBD1. The length of the CDR3 is 15 residues. The V gene end was trimmed by 5 bases and the J gene end by 6 bases; junction bases not matched to a gene: 12. Germline V gene sequence: CDR1 MGHRA, CDR2 YSYEKL. Here the CDR3 DNA reads TGCGCCAGCAGCTACCGGGACAGGCCTTCCGGCGAGCAGTACTTC. Translated: CASSYRDRPSGEQYF.

The rearrangement joins TRBV30 to TRBJ1-1, with D possibly being TRBD1 (5 bases). CDR3 size: 18 residues. From germline, CDR1 is GTSNPN and CDR2 SVGIG (reference sequence). V was clipped by 1 base and J by 1 base, with 22 bases between them. The CDR3 loop is CAWSDLIGAVRGNTEAFF. In DNA, the CDR3 is TGTGCCTGGAGTGACCTGATTGGGGCCGTCCGGGGGAACACTGAAGCTTTCTTT.

This clonotype was seen many times. DNA of the CDR3: TGTGCCAGCAGACTCGCAGGGTCAGGGGCCGATGGCTACACCTTC. It specifies CASRLAGSGADGYTF. J is TRBJ1-2 and V is TRBV12-3 or TRBV12-4, with TRBD1 as a possible D gene (6 bases). Trimming stripped 6 bases from V and 6 bases from J, with 20 bases between. CDR3 length: 15 amino acids.

This clonotype was counted ten times or more. The genes are TRBV19 and TRBJ1-1; 7 bases are shared with TRBD1. V lost 6 bases and J lost 4; bases outside the gene matches: 11. This CDR3 has 15 amino acids. In germline, CDR1 is LNHDA, CDR2 SQIVND (reference sequence). CDR3 nucleotides: TGTGCCAGTAGACCCTACGGACAGGTACTCACTGAAGCTTTCTTT. Translating gives CASRPYGQVLTEAFF. Combining the CDR3 with reference TRBV19 and TRBJ1-1 gives the whole variable domain DGGITQSPKYLFRKEGQNVTLSCEQNLNHDAMYWYRQDPGQGLRLIYYSQIVNDFQKGDIAEGYSVSREKKESFPLTVTSAQKNPTAFYLCASRPYGQVLTEAFFGQGTRLTVV.

This clonotype was detected ten times or more. This sequence joins TRBV12-3 or TRBV12-4 and TRBJ2-7, with TRBD1 as a possible D gene (5 bases). V dropped 3 bases and J dropped 3 bases, with 12 bases sitting between them. This CDR3 has 14 amino acids. CDR3 loop: CASSFVGVGYEQYF. For the CDR3, the DNA is TGTGCCAGCAGTTTCGTAGGGGTTGGCTACGAGCAGTACTTC.

V is TRBV7-8 and J is TRBJ1-2, with a weak D call TRBD1 (5 bases). The V end lost 5 bases, the J end lost 8 bases, and 21 bases lay between the germline ends. Germline V gives CDR1 SGHVS, CDR2 FQNEAQ. CDR3 length: 15 residues. This chain's CDR3 is CASSPIRGPPGGYTF. In DNA form, the CDR3 reads TGTGCCAGCAGCCCCATTCGGGGACCTCCGGGGGGCTACACCTTC.

This clonotype was observed at least ten times. V usage is TRBV6-5 and J usage is TRBJ2-7, with 7 positions matching TRBD2. This CDR3 contains 16 residues. Trimming cost V 6 bases and J 3 bases; bases outside gene matches: 14. Germline V gives CDR1 MNHEY, CDR2 SVGAGI. CDR3 amino acids: CASRRERGLSYYEQYF. The CDR3, as DNA: TGTGCCAGCAGAAGGGAGCGGGGATTATCCTACTACGAGCAGTACTTC.

V gene TRBV6-2 or TRBV6-3 combines with J gene TRBJ1-2, with D perhaps TRBD1 (6 bases). Per germline, CDR1 MNHEY and CDR2 SVGEGT. V was shortened by 2 bases and J by 2 bases, with 12 bases between the two germline ends. The length of the CDR3 is 15 residues. In DNA form, the CDR3 reads TGTGCCAGCAGTTACACATACGGACAGAACTATGGCTACACCTTC. Residues: CASSYTYGQNYGYTF.

This clonotype was seen a handful of times. V is TRBV6-5 and J is TRBJ1-5; 7 bases match TRBD1. CDR1 MNHEY and CDR2 SVGAGI come from the germline V gene. This CDR3 comprises 16 residues. J lost 3 bases, V lost 1 base, and 6 bases had no gene match. CDR3 amino acids: CASSYLRTGLNQPQHF. The CDR3 nucleotides read TGTGCCAGCAGTTACTTGAGGACAGGCCTCAATCAGCCCCAGCATTTT.